This is a list of T cell receptor beta chains from one sample in a study of CD8 T cells in Susac syndrome. TCRdb passed the immunoSEQ multiplex PCR reads through MiXCR, listing each CDR3 protein once. The table lists 95,000 to 150,000 distinct CDR3 sequences, nearly 96% of them singletons. Sequenced: CD4+ T cells from PBMCs. The receptors here all came from a human donor with Susac syndrome. Each CDR3 is given with its conserved first and last residue. The D gene is left open where the match is weak. A clone size is listed for some rows: how often the clone was seen (once, few, many), or a class if it is expanded.

abundance | d_gene | j_gene | v_gene | CDR3nt | CDR3aa
- | TRBD2 | TRBJ2-7 | TRBV5-6 | TGTGCCAGCAGCTTAAGGACTAGCGGGAAGTTCTCCTACGAGCAGTACTTC | CASSLRTSGKFSYEQYF
- | - | TRBJ1-5 | TRBV7-9 | TGTGCCAGCAGCTTCGGGGGATGGGACAATCAGCCCCAGCATTTT | CASSFGGWDNQPQHF
- | TRBD1 | TRBJ2-7 | TRBV10-3 | TGTGCCATCAGGCCGGGACAGGGGCTTTACGAGCAGTACTTC | CAIRPGQGLYEQYF
few | - | TRBJ2-7 | TRBV7-2 | TGTGCCAGCAGCTTAGATTCCGGCGAGCAGTACTTC | CASSLDSGEQYF
- | - | TRBJ2-1 | TRBV5-5 | TGTGCCAGCAGCTTGGAAAGCGGACCCTACAATGAGCAGTTCTTC | CASSLESGPYNEQFF
- | - | TRBJ1-1 | TRBV25-1 | TGTGCCAGCAGTGAACCCGGACGGGTTAACACTGAAGCTTTCTTT | CASSEPGRVNTEAFF
once | TRBD1 | TRBJ1-2 | TRBV12-3/TRBV12-4 | TGTGCCAGCAGACACTCACAGACAGGGAGGGACTATGGCTACACCTTC | CASRHSQTGRDYGYTF
- | - | TRBJ2-5 | TRBV5-1 | TGCGCCAGCAGCGCGACAAGGGAGACCCAGTACTTC | CASSATRETQYF
- | - | TRBJ2-5 | TRBV5-1 | TGCGCCAGCAGCTACAGGGCCGAGGACCAGTACTTC | CASSYRAEDQYF
once | - | TRBJ2-3 | TRBV30 | TGTGCCTGGAGTATAAGGGGCGCAGATACGCAGTATTTT | CAWSIRGADTQYF
- | - | TRBJ2-1 | TRBV30 | TGTGCCTGGAACAACTGGGGCGAAACGAGGAATGAGCAGTTCTTC | CAWNNWGETRNEQFF
- | TRBD2 | TRBJ2-7 | TRBV5-1 | TGCGCCAGCAGCTTACTCCGGGGGGACGAGCAGTACTTC | CASSLLRGDEQYF